The 28 T cell receptor beta chains listed next were all sequenced from one sample in a study of T-cell memory formation after mild COVID-19. TCRdb re-derived calls from the 5' RACE reads in MiXCR, one entry per CDR3 protein. The data show approximately 440,000 distinct CDR3 sequences, around 20% seen once. Sequenced sample: PBMCs or a T cell subset sorted from them (not recorded which). The receptors were gathered from an adult woman who had mild COVID-19 (a few samples of this study predate the infection). Cell type and time point are not known.

This clonotype was observed a few times. The gene calls are TRBV12-3 or TRBV12-4 and TRBJ1-1, with 9 bases identical to TRBD1. With V trimmed by 7 bases and J by 5 bases, 8 bases remained unmatched. The CDR3 length is 14 residues. The CDR3 DNA sequence: TGTGCCAGCAAATCAGACAGGGGGTGGACTGAAGCTTTCTTT. Translation: CASKSDRGWTEAFF.

J is TRBJ2-7 and V is TRBV19, with TRBD1 identical over 8 bases. V lost 6 bases to trimming and J lost 4 bases; unmatched junction nucleotides: 17. This CDR3 spans 17 amino acids. CDR1 and CDR2 (germline): LNHDA, SQIVND (reference sequence). The CDR3 DNA is TGTGCCAGTAGCCCCCGGCGGACAGGGTTGTCCCCTTACGAGCAGTACTTC. This translates into CASSPRRTGLSPYEQYF.

The chain carries TRBV3-1 and TRBJ1-3; no clear D. Deletions cut 2 bases from V and 0 bases from J, with 11 bases between. The CDR3 sequence is 16 residues long. Germline assignment: CDR1 LGHDT and CDR2 YNNKEL (reference sequence). The CDR3 here is CASSQYIRYSGNTIYF. The CDR3 bases are TGTGCCAGCAGCCAATACATAAGGTACTCTGGAAACACCATATATTTT.

This clonotype has a handful of counts. The chain employs TRBV10-3 and TRBJ1-6; 7 positions match TRBD1. The CDR3 spans 13 residues. V lost 10 bases to trimming and J lost 8 bases; unmatched junction nucleotides: 8. The germline V gene encodes CDR1 ENHRY and CDR2 SYGVKD. CDR3 residues: CATRGQSDSPLHF. For the CDR3, the DNA is TGTGCCACAAGGGGACAGAGCGATTCACCCCTCCACTTT.

The genes are TRBV5-1 and TRBJ2-3; 8 bases agree with TRBD1. Germline CDR1 is SGHRS and CDR2 is YFSETQ. V gave up 3 bases and J gave up 3 bases; unmatched junction bases: 6. The CDR3 consists of 15 residues. The CDR3, as DNA: TGCGCCAGCAGCTCGACAGGGGCCTTAACAGATACGCAGTATTTT. It translates to CASSSTGALTDTQYF.

V is TRBV3-1 and J is TRBJ1-1; D uncertain. Germline V gene lookup returns CDR1 LGHDT and CDR2 YNNKEL (reference sequence). V lost 0 bases and J 8 bases, leaving 10 bases between the germline ends. The CDR3 loop spans 13 amino acids. CDR3 DNA: TGTGCCAGCAGCCAAGATAACGGGAGGGAAGCTTTCTTT. Protein: CASSQDNGREAFF.

This clonotype was observed a single time. This rearrangement joins TRBV7-2 to TRBJ2-5; maybe TRBD2 (5 bases). The CDR3 is made up of 15 amino acids. The V end was cut by 5 bases, the J end by 4 bases, with 17 bases between. The germline V gene has CDR1 SGHTA and CDR2 FQGNSA. The CDR3 DNA follows: TGTGCCAGCAGCATCAGACTAAACCAAGCAGAGACCCAGTACTTC. It codes for CASSIRLNQAETQYF. The full variable domain, its missing parts supplied by reference TRBV7-2 and TRBJ2-5, is GAGVSQSPSNKVTEKGKDVELRCDPISGHTALYWYRQSLGQGLEFLIYFQGNSAPDKSGLPSDRFSAERTGGSVSTLTIQRTQQEDSAVYLCASSIRLNQAETQYFGPGTRLLVL.

The chain couples TRBV20-1 to TRBJ1-6, with a weak D call TRBD1 (5 bases). The V gene's germline CDR1 is DFQATT and CDR2 SNEGSKA (reference sequence). V was cut by 5 bases and J by 9 bases, with 17 bases left in between. The CDR3 has 14 residues. The CDR3 loop is CSADRDPGRSPLHF. DNA for the CDR3: TGCAGTGCTGACCGGGACCCAGGACGTTCACCCCTCCACTTT.

The chain carries TRBV28 and TRBJ2-1; 9 bases fit TRBD2. CDR3 size: 16 residues. In germline, CDR1 is MDHEN, CDR2 SYDVKM. Losses at the gene ends were 6 bases for V and 7 bases for J; bases not matched to a gene: 13. The CDR3 DNA reads as TGTGCCAGCAGAGAGTCCGGGACTAGCTTAAAAAATGAGCAGTTCTTC. Its protein product is CASRESGTSLKNEQFF.

This sequence joins TRBV27 and TRBJ2-1, with D hard to call. CDR1 MNHEY and CDR2 SMNVEV come from the germline V gene (reference sequence). There are 12 residues in the CDR3. Trimming took 10 bases from V and 0 from J, leaving 7 bases between them. CDR3 DNA sequence: TGTGCCACCGCGCTCTCCTACAATGAGCAGTTCTTC. Its translation is CATALSYNEQFF.

The chain joins TRBV11-2 to TRBJ2-4; D may be TRBD2 (6 bases). V lost 5 bases and J lost 4, with 18 bases in between. CDR1 and CDR2 (germline): SGHAT, FQNNGV. CDR3 size: 16 residues. The CDR3 reads CASSPVVGGPKNIQYF. For the CDR3, the DNA is TGTGCCAGCAGCCCAGTCGTCGGGGGTCCAAAAAACATTCAGTACTTC.

The chain links TRBV7-6 to TRBJ2-7; weak D call: TRBD1 (5 bases). The V and J ends lost 2 bases and 9 bases respectively, with 32 bases between them. The length of the CDR3 is 19 residues. The germline V gene encodes CDR1 SGHVS and CDR2 FNYEAQ. The CDR3 loop reads CASSLRFRRVGQPYEGQYF. CDR3 DNA sequence: TGTGCCAGCAGCTTAAGGTTTCGCCGGGTCGGACAACCCTACGAAGGGCAGTACTTC.

This clonotype has only a few counts. The DNA of the CDR3 is TGTGCCAGCAGCGACCTCAAGGGGCCCCCCTACGAGCAGTACTTC. Amino acids: CASSDLKGPPYEQYF. V and J are TRBV12-3 or TRBV12-4 and TRBJ2-7, with D possibly TRBD1 on 5 matching bases. Trimming shortened V by 6 bases and J by 2 bases, and 17 bases separated the two germline ends. There are 15 residues in the CDR3.

The sample holds a few counts of this clonotype. CDR3 sequence reads: CASRLWETQYF. The CDR3 DNA follows: TGTGCCAGCAGGCTATGGGAGACCCAGTACTTC. This sequence joins TRBV5-6 and TRBJ2-5; D is uncertain. Looked up from germline, CDR1 is SGHDT and CDR2 is YYEEEE. The germline V and J ends were trimmed by 5 bases and 5 bases, with 7 bases remaining between them. This CDR3 contains 11 residues.

This clonotype was observed a few times. This chain joins TRBV3-1 and TRBJ2-2; D is undetermined. Trimming cost V 3 bases and J 5 bases, with 4 bases left between them. Germline assignment: CDR1 LGHDT and CDR2 YNNKEL (reference sequence). The CDR3 is 12 amino acids. CDR3 region: CASSHTTGELFF. Here the CDR3 DNA reads TGTGCCAGCAGCCACACTACCGGGGAGCTGTTTTTT.

This rearrangement joins TRBV29-1 to TRBJ2-5, with D possibly TRBD2 on 5 matching bases. V was pared by 8 bases and J by 5 bases, with 12 bases between. This CDR3 spans 11 amino acids. Looked up from germline, CDR1 is SQVTM and CDR2 is ANQGSEA. Here the CDR3 reads CSPRTRETQYF. The DNA of the CDR3 is TGCAGCCCTCGGACTCGGGAGACCCAGTACTTC.

The chain carries TRBV7-2 and TRBJ2-2; TRBD1 aligns across 9 bases. This CDR3 is built from 15 residues. From germline, CDR1 is SGHTA and CDR2 FQGNSA. Trimming removed 5 bases from V and 5 bases from J; junction bases left unmatched: 6. CDR3 nucleotide sequence: TGTGCCAGCAGCCGGGACAGGGTCGTTACCGGGGAGCTGTTTTTT. Translated, it gives CASSRDRVVTGELFF. The entire variable domain, with the rest obtained from reference TRBV7-2 and TRBJ2-2, is as follows: GAGVSQSPSNKVTEKGKDVELRCDPISGHTALYWYRQSLGQGLEFLIYFQGNSAPDKSGLPSDRFSAERTGGSVSTLTIQRTQQEDSAVYLCASSRDRVVTGELFFGEGSRLTVL.

This clonotype was observed many times. The chain couples TRBV3-1 to TRBJ1-2; the D gene is possibly TRBD1 (5 bases). Per germline, CDR1 LGHDT and CDR2 YNNKEL (reference sequence). There are 13 residues in the CDR3. The V end lost 3 bases, the J end lost 7 bases, and 12 bases lay between the germline ends. The CDR3 sequence is CASSQGDRGGYTF. The CDR3 bases are TGTGCCAGCAGCCAGGGGGATAGGGGTGGCTACACCTTC.

This clonotype has more than one count but fewer than ten. This chain joins TRBV7-3 and TRBJ2-7; 7 nucleotides agree with TRBD2. This CDR3 is 13 amino acids long. Germline V gene sequence: CDR1 SGHTA, CDR2 FQGTGA. With V trimmed by 2 bases and J by 6 bases, 4 bases remained unmatched. This CDR3 is CASSLGAGSEQYF. The DNA for the CDR3 is TGTGCCAGCAGCTTAGGAGCGGGGAGCGAGCAGTACTTC.

This clonotype has more than one count but fewer than ten. The chain has TRBV6-1 and TRBJ1-1, with TRBD1 identical over 7 bases. The J segment lost 7 bases and the V segment lost 7 bases, leaving 18 bases of the junction unmatched. The CDR3 contains 16 residues. CDR1 MNHNS and CDR2 SASEGT come from the germline V gene. CDR3 in DNA: TGTGCCAGCAACCGAAACCCGGACAGGCGAGCTCTTGAAGCTTTCTTT. It encodes CASNRNPDRRALEAFF.

J is TRBJ2-1 and V is TRBV10-3, with D perhaps given as TRBD1 or TRBD2 (5 bases each). V was trimmed by 2 bases and J by 9 bases, leaving 17 bases between them. Germline CDR1 and CDR2: ENHRY and SYGVKD. The CDR3 runs 15 residues. CDR3 coding DNA: TGTGCCATCAGTGAGGAGGGGACGCCGGAAGGTGAGCAGTTCTTC. Its translation: CAISEEGTPEGEQFF.

The rearrangement uses TRBV24-1 and TRBJ2-2; D gene ambiguous. The germline V gene encodes CDR1 KGHDR and CDR2 SFDVKD. V lost 8 bases and J lost 7, with 13 bases in between. This CDR3 spans 13 amino acids. CDR3 region: CATKKRDGGELFF. DNA of the CDR3: TGTGCCACCAAAAAAAGGGATGGCGGGGAGCTGTTTTTT.

In DNA, the CDR3 is TGTGCCAGCAGTTTATTGGCTTGGGGGACAGGGTTCTACGAGCAGTACTTC. It specifies CASSLLAWGTGFYEQYF. This chain connects TRBV27 to TRBJ2-7; TRBD1 agrees at 9 bases. The germline gives CDR1 MNHEY, CDR2 SMNVEV (reference sequence). This CDR3 comprises 17 residues. V dropped 1 base and J dropped 3; count of bases not matched to a gene: 10.

This clonotype has a handful of counts. The chain has TRBV19 and TRBJ1-2; 7 bases fit TRBD1. Germline V gives CDR1 LNHDA, CDR2 SQIVND (reference sequence). V gave up 9 bases and J gave up 4 bases; unmatched junction bases: 8. The CDR3 loop spans 13 amino acids. CDR3 in amino acids: CASVTNRGYGYTF. The CDR3 coding sequence is TGTGCCAGCGTTACCAACAGGGGCTATGGCTACACCTTC.

This clonotype has just a few counts. The chain combines TRBV9 with TRBJ2-1; a weak D match, TRBD1 (6 bases). The CDR3 covers 15 residues. CDR1 is SGDLS, CDR2 YYNGEE, per germline. The V end was cut by 3 bases, the J end by 2 bases, with 12 bases between. CDR3 protein: CASSASGATYNEQFF. The CDR3 bases are TGTGCCAGCAGCGCCTCAGGGGCTACCTACAATGAGCAGTTCTTC.

This clonotype has just a few counts. This sequence joins TRBV6-5 and TRBJ1-2; perhaps TRBD1 as D (6 bases). The V and J ends lost 2 bases and 0 bases respectively, with 10 bases between them. The CDR3 extends over 15 amino acids. Germline V gene data show CDR1 as MNHEY and CDR2 as SVGAGI. The CDR3 loop reads CASSYRTAANYGYTF. CDR3 coding DNA: TGTGCCAGCAGTTACAGGACAGCCGCTAACTATGGCTACACCTTC.

This clonotype has only a few counts. The chain joins TRBV12-3 or TRBV12-4 to TRBJ2-5, with D unresolved. This CDR3 contains 13 residues. V shed 3 bases and J shed 5 bases, with 10 bases lying between them. The CDR3 loop reads CASSLASAETQYF. Here the CDR3 DNA reads TGTGCCAGCAGTTTGGCATCGGCGGAGACCCAGTACTTC.

V is TRBV27 and J is TRBJ2-6; possible D gene TRBD2, 5 bases. Germline V lookup: CDR1 MNHEY, CDR2 SMNVEV (reference sequence). V lost 3 bases, J lost 0 bases, and 6 bases lay in between. The CDR3 is 15 amino acids. CDR3 amino acids: CASSFGDSGANVLTF. The CDR3 DNA is TGTGCCAGCAGTTTCGGGGACTCTGGGGCCAACGTCCTGACTTTC.